These T cell receptor beta chains were read from a single sample in a study of T cell repertoires in ileal Crohn's disease. TCRdb's copy holds only in-frame clones and misses some; the assay was immunoSEQ multiplex PCR. Altogether roughly 16,000 clones are present, approximately 94% being singletons, with the ten largest covering more than 3%. Sequences were obtained from ileal tissue. These TCRs come from an adult with Crohn's disease. Each CDR3 is given with its conserved first and last residue. The D gene is left open where the match is weak. The listing skips clone size in some rows; elsewhere it reads once, few, many or a size class.

J | D | V | size | CDR3 | DNA
TRBJ2-7 | TRBD2 | TRBV11-2 | NA | CASSLGGLAGAFYEQYF | TGTGCCAGCAGCTTAGGGGGACTAGCGGGGGCCTTCTACGAGCAGTACTTC
TRBJ2-2 | TRBD2 | TRBV4-1 | NA | CASSQEPGGTGELFF | TGCGCCAGCAGCCAAGAGCCGGGAGGCACCGGGGAGCTGTTTTTT
TRBJ2-5 | TRBD2 | TRBV7-9 | NA | CASSTTGGQETQYF | TGTGCCAGCAGCACGACGGGGGGGCAAGAGACCCAGTACTTC
TRBJ2-3 | TRBD1 | TRBV7-2 | NA | CASSSTGVTDTQYF | TGTGCCAGCAGCTCAACAGGGGTTACAGATACGCAGTATTTT
TRBJ1-2 | NA | TRBV21-1 | few | CASSRRLGTRHGYTF | TGTGCCAGCAGCCGGCGCCTTGGGACACGACATGGCTACACCTTC
TRBJ1-1 | NA | TRBV6-7 | NA | CAGELTEAFF | TGTGCCGGAGAGCTGACTGAAGCTTTCTTT
TRBJ2-7 | TRBD1 | TRBV18 | NA | CASSPATGHEQYF | TGTGCCAGCTCACCCGCGACAGGGCACGAGCAGTACTTC
TRBJ2-2 | TRBD1 | TRBV4-1 | NA | CASSQNPGGRELFF | TGCGCCAGCAGCCAAAACCCAGGGGGCCGGGAGCTGTTTTTT
TRBJ1-1 | NA | TRBV30 | NA | CAWIVRDYSEAFF | TGTGCCTGGATAGTAAGGGACTATAGCGAAGCTTTCTTT
TRBJ1-2 | NA | TRBV11-2 | NA | CASSLEGPKVRYGYTF | TGTGCCAGCAGCTTAGAGGGCCCCAAAGTTAGGTATGGCTACACCTTC
TRBJ2-3 | NA | TRBV7-8 | NA | CASTFPDRGTQYF | TGTGCCAGCACTTTTCCCGACCGGGGTACGCAGTATTTT
TRBJ2-3 | TRBD2 | TRBV4-3 | NA | CASSQILAGGSTDTQYF | TGCGCCAGCAGCCAAATCCTAGCGGGGGGTAGCACAGATACGCAGTATTTT
TRBJ2-3 | NA | TRBV9 | NA | CASGRGYTDTQYF | TGTGCCAGCGGAAGGGGATACACAGATACGCAGTATTTT
TRBJ2-7 | NA | TRBV4-1 | NA | CASSQKQGKSYEQYF | TGCGCCAGCAGCCAAAAACAGGGAAAAAGCTACGAGCAGTACTTC
TRBJ2-1 | NA | TRBV6-5 | NA | CASSYGLYYNEQFF | TGTGCCAGCAGTTACGGACTCTACTACAATGAGCAGTTCTTC
TRBJ1-4 | NA | TRBV7-8 | NA | CASSYPGMANEKLFF | TGTGCCAGCAGTTACCCAGGGATGGCTAATGAAAAACTGTTTTTT
TRBJ1-1 | NA | TRBV5-1 | NA | CASSGGEGSEAFF | TGCGCCAGCTCCGGGGGAGAGGGCTCTGAAGCTTTCTTT
TRBJ1-2 | NA | TRBV29-1 | NA | CSAETDSFGGYTF | TGCAGCGCCGAAACGGACAGTTTCGGGGGCTACACCTTC
TRBJ2-7 | NA | TRBV2 | NA | CASSESRATAMTYF | TGTGCCAGCAGTGAATCCAGGGCAACGGCGATGACGTACTTC
TRBJ2-1 | TRBD1 | TRBV7-2 | NA | CASRGQLPSSYNEQFF | TGTGCCAGCAGGGGACAGCTCCCTAGCTCCTACAATGAGCAGTTCTTC
TRBJ2-1 | TRBD1 | TRBV27 | NA | CASRIGTGGYNEQFF | TGTGCCAGCAGAATCGGGACAGGGGGCTACAATGAGCAGTTCTTC
TRBJ1-1 | NA | TRBV7-9 | NA | CASSLGGGRSTEAFF | TGTGCCAGCAGCTTAGGCGGGGGCCGTAGCACTGAAGCTTTCTTT
TRBJ2-3 | TRBD2 | TRBV30 | NA | CAWGLAGGLDTQYF | TGTGCCTGGGGACTAGCGGGGGGGCTAGATACGCAGTATTTT
TRBJ1-2 | NA | TRBV30 | NA | CAWSVRPGGYTF | TGTGCCTGGAGTGTACGGCCGGGGGGCTACACCTTC
TRBJ1-2 | TRBD1 | TRBV2 | NA | CASLTPGQGVGGYTF | TGTGCCAGCCTCACACCGGGACAGGGGGTCGGTGGCTACACCTTC
TRBJ1-6 | NA | TRBV6-1 | few | CATILGGNDNSPLHF | TGTGCCACCATTCTGGGGGGGAATGATAATTCACCCCTCCACTTT
TRBJ2-7 | TRBD1 | TRBV9 | NA | CASSKSRDRVDEQYF | TGTGCCAGCAGCAAGAGCCGGGACAGGGTTGACGAGCAGTACTTC
TRBJ1-5 | TRBD1 | TRBV19 | NA | CASSKSGQSNQPQHF | TGTGCCAGTAGTAAGTCGGGACAGTCCAATCAGCCCCAGCATTTT
TRBJ2-2 | NA | TRBV15 | NA | CATSGRPDALGTGELFF | TGTGCCACCAGCGGCAGGCCCGACGCGTTGGGCACCGGGGAGCTGTTTTTT
TRBJ2-5 | TRBD2 | TRBV27 | NA | CASSPSGAGETQYF | TGTGCCAGCAGCCCTAGCGGGGCGGGGGAGACCCAGTACTTC
TRBJ2-3 | TRBD2 | TRBV7-6 | NA | CASSRKPEGRGDTQYF | TGTGCCAGCAGCCGCAAACCCGAAGGGAGGGGAGATACGCAGTATTTT
TRBJ1-1 | NA | TRBV11-2 | NA | CASSLRSEGEAFF | TGTGCCAGCAGCTTGCGAAGTGAGGGTGAAGCTTTCTTT
TRBJ1-5 | NA | TRBV4-1 | NA | CASSQEGGGNQPQHF | TGCGCCAGCAGCCAAGAGGGAGGGGGTAATCAGCCCCAGCATTTT
TRBJ2-7 | TRBD1 | TRBV7-9 | NA | CASRYGTGGEQYF | TGTGCCAGCAGATACGGGACAGGGGGCGAGCAGTACTTC